A selection of T cell receptor beta chains follows, all from one sample in a study of regulatory T cells in long-lasting Graves disease. TCRdb recomputed calls from the multiplex PCR reads with MiXCR, one row per CDR3 protein. The data hold hundreds of thousands of distinct CDR3 sequences, with 16% observed a single time. These data were also filed under a second study, of T cells in Graves' hyperthyroidism and ophthalmopathy.

The specimen was peripheral blood mononuclear cells (PBMCs), collected at new diagnosis, from a patient treated with antithyroid drugs. All receptors come from a man between 40 and 49 years old with Graves disease. Each CDR3 is given with its conserved first and last residue. The D gene is left open where the match is weak. Not all rows give a size; the values are once, few, many and, for expanded clones, a class.

CASSAGGVGDTQYF | TGCGCCAGCAGCGCGGGGGGGGTAGGCGATACGCAGTATTTT | many | TRBJ2-3 | TRBV5-1 | TRBD2
CAISRAGGETQYF | TGTGCCATCAGTCGCGCGGGGGGAGAGACCCAGTACTTC | . | TRBJ2-5 | TRBV10-3 | TRBD2
CASSADRAETQYF | TGTGCCAGCAGTGCGGACAGGGCAGAGACCCAGTACTTC | few | TRBJ2-5 | TRBV6-1 | TRBD1
CASSALITDTQYF | TGTGCCAGCAGCGCGTTAATCACAGATACGCAGTATTTT | . | TRBJ2-3 | TRBV9 | .
CASSRSSGNTIYF | TGTGCCAGCAGTCGCAGTTCTGGAAACACCATATATTTT | many | TRBJ1-3 | TRBV2 | .
CSVPLGYEQFF | TGCAGCGTCCCTCTAGGGTATGAGCAGTTCTTC | many | TRBJ2-1 | TRBV29-1 | .
CASSGNLLAGGNTGELFF | TGTGCCAGCAGCGGAAATTTGCTAGCGGGGGGAAACACCGGGGAGCTGTTTTTT | . | TRBJ2-2 | TRBV9 | TRBD2
CASSQVAGNTDTQYF | TGTGCCAGCAGCCAAGTTGCGGGGAACACAGATACGCAGTATTTT | many | TRBJ2-3 | TRBV3-1 | .
CASRQGGGREQYF | TGTGCCAGCAGACAAGGGGGGGGGCGCGAGCAGTACTTC | many | TRBJ2-7 | TRBV7-2 | .
CASSKRGNSGANTDTQYF | TGTGCCAGCAGCAAAAGGGGTAATAGCGGGGCAAACACAGATACGCAGTATTTT | many | TRBJ2-3 | TRBV9 | TRBD2